The rows below give T cell receptor beta chains drawn from one sample of a study of control samples from healthy donors and cancer patients. Here immunoSEQ multiplex PCR was the method, and the copy in TCRdb shows in-frame clones only, minus some. The sample shows about 180,000 clones, approximately 94% of them seen only once. The sequencing sample was made of blood. These receptors were collected from a woman aged 18-30 years in good health. Both conserved end residues are part of each CDR3. A D gene is named only where the DNA matches it firmly. Clone size is stated in some rows and not others, as once, few, many or a class when expanded.

clone size	D gene	V gene	J gene	CDR3 protein	CDR3 DNA
.	.	TRBV5-1	TRBJ1-6	CASSFLAGTIGNSPLHF	TGCGCCAGCAGCTTCTTGGCAGGGACCATCGGTAACTCGCCCCTCCACTTT
.	TRBD1	TRBV29-1	TRBJ2-7	CSVEEGDRGRQGEQYF	TGCAGCGTTGAAGAGGGGGACAGGGGACGGCAGGGGGAGCAGTACTTC
.	TRBD1	TRBV5-5	TRBJ1-1	CASSFRQGGLSTEAFF	TGTGCCAGCAGCTTCCGACAGGGTGGGCTCAGCACTGAAGCTTTCTTT
.	.	TRBV29-1	TRBJ1-2	CSVEVGLDYGYTF	TGCAGCGTTGAGGTCGGACTGGACTATGGCTACACCTTC
.	TRBD1	TRBV29-1	TRBJ1-4	CSALEGRGLGGEKLFF	TGCAGCGCCCTAGAGGGCAGGGGGCTCGGAGGAGAAAAACTGTTTTTT
.	TRBD2	TRBV5-1	TRBJ2-3	CASSFYRTSGSFPDTQYF	TGCGCCAGCAGCTTTTACCGGACTAGCGGGAGTTTCCCAGATACGCAGTATTTT
.	TRBD1	TRBV11-2	TRBJ1-1	CASSLSTGGILNTEAFF	TGTGCCAGCAGCCTCAGTACAGGGGGAATTTTGAACACTGAAGCTTTCTTT
once	.	TRBV7-9	TRBJ2-3	CASSPTSTDTQYF	TGTGCCAGCAGCCCTACTAGTACAGATACGCAGTATTTT
.	.	TRBV7-2	TRBJ2-5	CASSLASLTETQYF	TGTGCCAGCAGCTTAGCTTCGCTCACGGAGACCCAGTACTTC
.	TRBD1	TRBV15	TRBJ2-5	CATQSRDSQQETQYF	TGTGCCACCCAAAGTCGGGACAGTCAACAAGAGACCCAGTACTTC
once	TRBD2	TRBV15	TRBJ2-5	CATSPLREGPETQYF	TGTGCCACCAGCCCTCTAAGGGAGGGGCCAGAGACCCAGTACTTC
.	.	TRBV6-5	TRBJ2-3	CASSYSAGISTDTQYF	TGTGCCAGCAGTTACTCGGCAGGGATAAGTACAGATACGCAGTATTTT
.	TRBD1	TRBV19	TRBJ1-2	CASSPRDSRYGYTF	TGTGCCAGTAGTCCTAGGGACAGCCGCTATGGCTACACCTTC
.	TRBD1	TRBV27	TRBJ1-5	CASSLSSGGYQPQHF	TGTGCCAGCAGTTTATCATCAGGGGGCTATCAGCCCCAGCATTTT
.	.	TRBV3-1/TRBV3-2	TRBJ2-7	CASSQERGPTLIYEQYF	TGTGCCAGCAGCCAAGAGCGGGGGCCCACATTAATCTACGAGCAGTACTTC
.	.	TRBV19	TRBJ1-2	CASTPHPGYGYTF	TGTGCCAGTACCCCCCACCCGGGCTATGGCTACACCTTC
.	.	TRBV6-6	TRBJ1-5	CASRSPATGQPQHF	TGTGCCAGCAGATCTCCCGCCACGGGGCAGCCCCAGCATTTT
.	.	TRBV18	TRBJ1-1	CASSPYRVGNTEAFF	TGTGCCAGCTCACCATACAGGGTTGGGAACACTGAAGCTTTCTTT
once	.	TRBV24-1	TRBJ2-5	CATSESLEETQYF	TGTGCCACCAGTGAATCACTTGAAGAGACCCAGTACTTC
.	.	TRBV11-2	TRBJ1-1	CASSPGRGENTEAFF	TGTGCCAGCAGCCCCGGAAGGGGGGAGAACACTGAAGCTTTCTTT
few	TRBD1	TRBV7-9	TRBJ1-4	CASSLGQGNEKLFF	TGTGCCAGCAGCTTGGGACAGGGTAATGAAAAACTGTTTTTT
.	TRBD1	TRBV5-4	TRBJ2-3	CASSSGRDRVTDTQYF	TGTGCCAGCAGTTCGGGCCGGGACAGGGTCACAGATACGCAGTATTTT
.	.	TRBV7-2	TRBJ2-6	CASSPPAGANVLTF	TGTGCCAGCAGCCCCCCCGCTGGGGCCAACGTCCTGACTTTC
.	.	TRBV11-3	TRBJ1-1	CASSVRGGMMLDTEAFF	TGTGCCAGCAGCGTTAGGGGCGGTATGATGCTAGACACTGAAGCTTTCTTT
.	.	TRBV7-2	TRBJ1-1	CASRLTGTNTEAFF	TGTGCCAGCAGACTAACGGGGACAAACACTGAAGCTTTCTTT
.	TRBD1	TRBV5-1	TRBJ2-2	CASSRDRGQGASGELFF	TGCGCCAGCAGCCGCGACCGGGGACAGGGGGCATCCGGGGAGCTGTTTTTT
.	TRBD1	TRBV13	TRBJ2-5	CASSLHRGLEETQYF	TGTGCCAGCAGCTTACACAGGGGCTTGGAAGAGACCCAGTACTTC
.	.	TRBV6-6	TRBJ1-2	CASSYWPDTNGYTF	TGTGCCAGCAGTTACTGGCCGGATACTAATGGCTACACCTTC
.	.	TRBV25-1	TRBJ2-1	CASTIRDSNEQFF	TGTGCCAGCACCATCCGGGACTCCAATGAGCAGTTCTTC
.	.	TRBV27	TRBJ2-3	CASSLGPNANTQYF	TGTGCCAGCAGTTTAGGACCAAATGCAAATACGCAGTATTTT
.	.	TRBV11-3	TRBJ2-7	CASSLEQFASYEQYF	TGTGCCAGCAGCTTAGAACAGTTCGCCTCCTACGAGCAGTACTTC
.	TRBD1	TRBV7-8	TRBJ1-3	CASSLGQGGNTIYF	TGTGCCAGCAGCTTAGGACAGGGTGGAAACACCATATATTTT
.	TRBD1	TRBV11-2	TRBJ1-2	CASSYDRGIGGYTF	TGTGCCAGCAGCTACGACAGGGGGATAGGAGGCTACACCTTC